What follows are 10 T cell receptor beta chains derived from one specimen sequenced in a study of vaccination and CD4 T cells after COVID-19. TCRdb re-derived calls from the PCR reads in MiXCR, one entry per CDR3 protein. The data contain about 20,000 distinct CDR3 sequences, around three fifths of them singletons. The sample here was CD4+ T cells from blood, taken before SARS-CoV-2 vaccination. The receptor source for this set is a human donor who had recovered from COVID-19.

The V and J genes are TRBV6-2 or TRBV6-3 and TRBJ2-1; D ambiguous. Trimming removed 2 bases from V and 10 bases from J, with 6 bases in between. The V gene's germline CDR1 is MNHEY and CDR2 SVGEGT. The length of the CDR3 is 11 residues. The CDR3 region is CASSYPQEQFF. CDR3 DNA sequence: TGTGCCAGCAGTTACCCCCAGGAGCAGTTCTTC.

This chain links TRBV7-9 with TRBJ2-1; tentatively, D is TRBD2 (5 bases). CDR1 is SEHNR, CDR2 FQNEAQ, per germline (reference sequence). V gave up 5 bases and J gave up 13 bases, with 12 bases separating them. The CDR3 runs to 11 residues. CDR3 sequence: CASSRTHVQFF. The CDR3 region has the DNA TGTGCCAGCAGCAGGACTCATGTTCAGTTCTTC.

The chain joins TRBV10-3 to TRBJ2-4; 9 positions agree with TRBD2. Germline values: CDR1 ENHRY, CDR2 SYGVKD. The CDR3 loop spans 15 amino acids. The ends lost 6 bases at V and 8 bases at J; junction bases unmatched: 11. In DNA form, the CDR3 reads TGTGCCATCAGCGAGAATGGGGGCGGGAGGGACATTCAGTACTTC. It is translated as CAISENGGGRDIQYF.

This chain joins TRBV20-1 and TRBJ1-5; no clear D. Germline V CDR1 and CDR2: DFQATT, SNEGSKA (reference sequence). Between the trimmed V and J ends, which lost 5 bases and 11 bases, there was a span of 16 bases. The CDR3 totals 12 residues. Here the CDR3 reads CSAGRKARAQHF. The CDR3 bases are TGCAGTGCTGGAAGGAAAGCAAGGGCCCAGCATTTT.

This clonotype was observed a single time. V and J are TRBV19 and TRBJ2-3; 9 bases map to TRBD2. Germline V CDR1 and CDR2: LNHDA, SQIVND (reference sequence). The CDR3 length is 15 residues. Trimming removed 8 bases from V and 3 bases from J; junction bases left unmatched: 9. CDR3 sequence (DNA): TGTGCCAGTCGTGACGTGCGGGAGGGGACAGATACGCAGTATTTT. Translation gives CASRDVREGTDTQYF.

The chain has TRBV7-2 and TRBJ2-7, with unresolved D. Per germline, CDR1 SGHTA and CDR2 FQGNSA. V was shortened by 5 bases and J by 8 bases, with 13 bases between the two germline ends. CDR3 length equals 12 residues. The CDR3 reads CASSLRNGQQYF. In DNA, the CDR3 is TGTGCCAGCAGCCTAAGGAATGGGCAGCAGTACTTC.

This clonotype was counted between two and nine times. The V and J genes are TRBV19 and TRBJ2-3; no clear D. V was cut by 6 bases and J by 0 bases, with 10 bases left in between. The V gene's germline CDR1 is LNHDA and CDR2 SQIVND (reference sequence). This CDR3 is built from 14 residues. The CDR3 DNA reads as TGTGCCAGTAGCCCGACTTCTAGCACAGATACGCAGTATTTT. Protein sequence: CASSPTSSTDTQYF.

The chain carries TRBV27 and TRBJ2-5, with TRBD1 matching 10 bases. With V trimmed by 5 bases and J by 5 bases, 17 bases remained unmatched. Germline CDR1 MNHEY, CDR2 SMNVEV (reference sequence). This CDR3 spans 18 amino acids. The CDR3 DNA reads TGTGCCAGCAGTCCCGAAGACAGGGGGCCTAGCCTGGCTGAGACCCAGTACTTC. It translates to CASSPEDRGPSLAETQYF.

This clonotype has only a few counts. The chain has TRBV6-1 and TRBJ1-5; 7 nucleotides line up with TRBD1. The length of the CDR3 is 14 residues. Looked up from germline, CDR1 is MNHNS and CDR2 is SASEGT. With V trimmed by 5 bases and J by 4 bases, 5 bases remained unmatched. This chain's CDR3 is CASSQQGRNQPQHF. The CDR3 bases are TGTGCCAGCAGTCAACAGGGGAGGAATCAGCCCCAGCATTTT.

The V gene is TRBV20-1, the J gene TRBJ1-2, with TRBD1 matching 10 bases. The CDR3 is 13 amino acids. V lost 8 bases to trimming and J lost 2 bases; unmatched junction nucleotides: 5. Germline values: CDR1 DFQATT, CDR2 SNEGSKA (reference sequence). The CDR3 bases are TGCAGTATTAGACAGGGGGCAAACTATGGCTACACCTTC. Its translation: CSIRQGANYGYTF.